This TCR beta chain was obtained from a study of control samples from healthy donors and cancer patients. Using immunoSEQ multiplex PCR, the repertoire was profiled, and TCRdb retains in-frame clones only, with some absent. The table records about 73,000 clones, under 90% of them present only once. Germline CDR1 is MGHRA and CDR2 is YSYEKL. V lost 3 bases, J lost 1 base, and 3 bases lay in between. The CDR3 is 12 amino acids. Sequencing used PBMCs. This receptor was identified in a man in his sixties with lung cancer. The chain couples TRBV4-1 to TRBJ1-1; D gene unclear. Written as DNA, the CDR3 is TGCGCCAGCAGCCAGCAGAACACTGAAGCTTTCTTT. Translating it yields CASSQQNTEAFF.